One sample yielded the 17 T cell receptor beta chains listed below, sequenced in a study of PD-1 blockade in classical Hodgkin lymphoma. Each and every patient relapsed after autologous stem cell transplantation, and patients got differing brentuximab vedotin exposure. Assay: immunoSEQ multiplex PCR; the TCRdb copy retains only in-frame clones and omits some. The repertoire holds fewer than 100,000 clones, under 90% seen once, with roughly 21% in the top ten. Sequenced material: peripheral blood mononuclear cells (PBMCs), taken at baseline. Receptor source: a human donor with classical Hodgkin lymphoma.

On this clone itself: Relative to the germline gene, one junction end is altered; a read error may explain this. The chain recombines TRBV18 with TRBJ2-5, with a tentative D call TRBD1 (6 bases). This CDR3 is 13 amino acids long. Germline CDR1 is KGHSH and CDR2 is LQKENI. The CDR3 DNA is TGTGCCAGCTCCCCACAGGGCCCAGAGACCCAGTACTTC. Translation gives CASSPQGPETQYF.

This clone was seen once. The CDR3, as DNA: TGTGCCAGCAGTGAGGAGAGCAGGGTTGGCCCGATGGACACCGGGGAGCTGTTTTTT. It is translated as CASSEESRVGPMDTGELFF. This sequence joins TRBV2 and TRBJ2-2, with D possibly being TRBD1 (5 bases). The V end lost 3 bases, the J end lost 3 bases, and 23 bases lay between the germline ends. The CDR3 totals 19 residues. The germline V gene encodes CDR1 SNHLY and CDR2 FYNNEI.

The DNA of the CDR3 is TGTGCCAGCTCATTAAACTTTGCAACTAATGAAAAACTGTTTTTT. Amino acids: CASSLNFATNEKLFF. This chain uses TRBV18 with TRBJ1-4; no firm D call. Deletions cut 5 bases from V and 0 bases from J, with 10 bases between. The germline V gene encodes CDR1 KGHSH and CDR2 LQKENI. The CDR3 length is 15 residues.

The V and J genes are TRBV21-1 and TRBJ2-7; the DNA was not used to check the table's D call, TRBD2. TRBV21-1 is a pseudogene segment. The CDR3 is 15 amino acids. CDR3 region: CASSKPPAGAEEQYF. CDR3 sequence (DNA): TGTGCCAGCAGCAAACCCCCAGCGGGAGCGGAGGAGCAGTACTTC.

V is TRBV4-3 and J is TRBJ1-2, with D perhaps TRBD1 (5 bases). CDR3 size: 16 residues. V was pared by 0 bases and J by 4 bases, with 15 bases between. CDR1 and CDR2 from the germline V gene are LGHNA and YSLEER. The CDR3 reads CASSQEGPHLSYGYTF. The CDR3 DNA follows: TGCGCCAGCAGCCAAGAGGGACCCCACCTGAGCTATGGCTACACCTTC.

The chain has TRBV7-9 and TRBJ2-1; 10 nucleotides match TRBD2. The CDR3 is made up of 15 amino acids. Germline CDR1 and CDR2: SEHNR and FQNEAQ (reference sequence). Unmatched junction bases numbered 8, after V lost 5 bases and J lost 7 bases. CDR3 nucleotide sequence: TGTGCCAGCAGCCGAATTAGCGGGAGGAGGAATGAGCAGTTCTTC. Translating it yields CASSRISGRRNEQFF.

The V and J genes are TRBV15 and TRBJ2-3, with no clear D. Germline loops: CDR1 LNHNV, CDR2 YYDKDF (reference sequence). The CDR3 runs to 16 residues. Trimming took 1 base from V and 1 from J, leaving 12 bases between them. CDR3 nucleotide sequence: TGTGCCACCAGCAGAGTACGAAGCTGGGGCACAGATACGCAGTATTTT. It codes for CATSRVRSWGTDTQYF.

In this sample, this clone turned up a few times. The V gene is TRBV2, the J gene TRBJ1-4; D not certain. V lost 6 bases and J 4 bases, leaving 15 bases between the germline ends. The CDR3 has 15 residues. The germline V gene has CDR1 SNHLY and CDR2 FYNNEI. The CDR3 DNA reads as TGTGCCAGCAGGACGGAGGGAACCTTTAATGAAAAACTGTTTTTT. It translates to CASRTEGTFNEKLFF.

The chain combines TRBV4-1 with TRBJ1-4; possibly TRBD1 for D (5 bases). The germline V gene has CDR1 MGHRA and CDR2 YSYEKL. There are 15 residues in the CDR3. With 1 base removed from V and 9 bases from J, the gap between germline ends came to 15 bases. In DNA form, the CDR3 reads TGCGCCAGCAGCCAAGTAAGACTTCCAGGGCAAAAACTGTTTTTT. It specifies CASSQVRLPGQKLFF.

The chain carries TRBV10-2 and TRBJ2-3; 10 bases fit TRBD2. This CDR3 is built from 15 residues. V trimming: 6 bases; J trimming: 1 base; junction bases outside the gene matches: 4. Germline values: CDR1 WSHSY, CDR2 SAAADI. CDR3 in amino acids: CASSGTSGGTDTQYF. CDR3 coding DNA: TGCGCCAGCAGCGGTACTAGCGGGGGCACAGATACGCAGTATTTT.

The CDR3 sequence: CAWTLHPTLFYEQYF. DNA of the CDR3: TGTGCCTGGACCTTACACCCGACACTTTTCTACGAGCAGTACTTC. V and J are TRBV30 and TRBJ2-7; no clear D gene. CDR3 length: 15 amino acids. Between the trimmed V and J ends, which lost 4 bases and 3 bases, there was a span of 19 bases. The germline CDR1 and CDR2 sequences are GTSNPN and SVGIG (reference sequence).

The chain carries TRBV11-2 and TRBJ2-1, with 13 bases matching TRBD2. V shed 3 bases and J 7 bases; nucleotides not matched to a gene: 6. There are 16 residues in the CDR3. Looked up from germline, CDR1 is SGHAT and CDR2 is FQNNGV. CDR3 residues: CASSFSGLAGVNEQFF. CDR3 DNA sequence: TGTGCCAGCAGCTTTTCCGGACTAGCGGGAGTTAATGAGCAGTTCTTC. Together with reference TRBV11-2 and TRBJ2-1, the CDR3 gives the full variable domain: EAGVAQSPRYKIIEKRQSVAFWCNPISGHATLYWYQQILGQGPKLLIQFQNNGVVDDSQLPKDRFSAERLKGVDSTLKIQPAKLEDSAVYLCASSFSGLAGVNEQFFGPGTRLTVL.

This clone occurred a few times. The chain recombines TRBV6-1 with TRBJ1-4; perhaps TRBD1 as D (6 bases). V was shortened by 8 bases and J by 7 bases, with 20 bases between the two germline ends. CDR1 is MNHNS, CDR2 SASEGT, per germline. The CDR3 loop spans 15 amino acids. In DNA, the CDR3 is TGTGCCAGCGTCTCAGGGGAAACAGGTCGTGAAAAACTGTTTTTT. Its translation is CASVSGETGREKLFF.

This clone appeared a few times. The rearrangement joins TRBV30 to TRBJ1-1; D not certain. This CDR3 is 12 amino acids long. The ends were cut back, 3 bases at V and 1 base at J, with 6 bases in the middle. Germline V gene sequence: CDR1 GTSNPN, CDR2 SVGIG (reference sequence). Here the CDR3 DNA reads TGTGCCTGGAGAATAGGGAACACTGAAGCTTTCTTT. Protein sequence: CAWRIGNTEAFF.

Here the CDR3 DNA reads TGCGCCAGCAGCCAAGGAGTCTTTTCCTACGAGCAGTACTTC. This gives the protein CASSQGVFSYEQYF. The chain carries TRBV4-1 and TRBJ2-7; D call uncertain. The germline gives CDR1 MGHRA, CDR2 YSYEKL. This CDR3 is built from 14 residues. Trimming shortened V by 1 base and J by 1 base, and 8 bases separated the two germline ends.

V is TRBV11-2 and J is TRBJ2-7, with TRBD1 matching 8 bases. With V trimmed by 5 bases and J by 3 bases, 6 bases remained unmatched. The CDR3 spans 14 residues. CDR1 is SGHAT and CDR2 is FQNNGV in the germline V gene. The CDR3 region is CASSRADRDYEQYF. The CDR3, as DNA: TGTGCCAGCAGCCGGGCGGACAGGGACTACGAGCAGTACTTC.

In DNA, the CDR3 is TGTGCCAGCTCCTTGACAGGGGGCCGCAATCAGCCCCAGCATTTT. Translation: CASSLTGGRNQPQHF. This rearrangement joins TRBV27 to TRBJ1-5; 10 bases fit TRBD1. This CDR3 has 15 residues. Germline lookup yields CDR1 MNHEY and CDR2 SMNVEV (reference sequence). V lost 8 bases, J lost 2 bases, and 6 bases stayed unmatched.